A selection of T cell receptor beta chains follows, all from one sample in a study of Graves' ophthalmopathy and Graves' hyperthyroidism. MiXCR, applied by TCRdb to the multiplex PCR reads, yields one record per CDR3 protein. This repertoire shows tens of thousands of distinct CDR3 sequences, about 50% found once; its top ten account for about 26%. The sequenced sample consisted of peripheral blood. Receptor source: an adult woman with stable Graves' hyperthyroidism. Each CDR3 is given with its conserved first and last residue. A D gene is named only where the DNA matches it firmly. A clone size is listed for some rows: how often the clone was seen (once, few, many), or a class if it is expanded.

size: .
D: .
V: TRBV10-3
J: TRBJ2-7
CDR3: CASSYSRDGAYEQYF
DNA: TGTGCCAGCAGTTACTCGAGGGACGGAGCCTACGAGCAGTACTTC

size: .
D: .
V: TRBV20-1
J: TRBJ1-2
CDR3: CSAEGDYGYTF
DNA: TGCAGTGCCGAGGGGGACTATGGCTACACCTTC

size: .
D: .
V: TRBV4-1
J: TRBJ2-7
CDR3: CASAPGGGSEQYF
DNA: TGTGCCAGCGCACCTGGGGGCGGGAGCGAGCAGTACTTC

size: many
D: .
V: TRBV15
J: TRBJ1-1
CDR3: CATSTFIGTPLRTEAFF
DNA: TGTGCCACCAGCACCTTTATAGGGACACCCTTAAGAACTGAAGCTTTCTTT

size: .
D: TRBD1
V: TRBV7-9
J: TRBJ2-7
CDR3: CASSRTGQGYEQYF
DNA: TGTGCCAGCAGCCGGACGGGACAGGGCTACGAGCAGTACTTC

size: .
D: .
V: TRBV10-3
J: TRBJ2-5
CDR3: CAIRQEPNEKLFFGSGTQYF
DNA: .

size: .
D: .
V: TRBV7-9
J: TRBJ1-1
CDR3: CASSPTQSGYTEAFF
DNA: TGTGCCAGCAGCCCAACCCAGAGTGGGTACACTGAAGCTTTCTTT

size: medium-sized
D: TRBD1
V: TRBV29-1
J: TRBJ1-1
CDR3: CSVGTGGRSTEAFF
DNA: TGCAGCGTCGGGACAGGGGGCAGGAGCACTGAAGCTTTCTTT

size: .
D: .
V: TRBV29-1
J: TRBJ2-2
CDR3: CSVRTEVNTGELFF
DNA: TGCAGCGTGAGGACAGAGGTGAACACCGGGGAGCTGTTTTTT

size: many
D: TRBD2
V: TRBV6-1
J: TRBJ2-7
CDR3: CASRGLAGVLEQYF
DNA: TGTGCCAGCCGGGGACTAGCGGGAGTTCTCGAGCAGTACTTC

size: .
D: .
V: TRBV5-1
J: TRBJ1-1
CDR3: CASSFYICSAFANTEAFF
DNA: .

size: few
D: TRBD1
V: TRBV5-6
J: TRBJ1-2
CDR3: CASSGTGGASGYTF
DNA: TGTGCCAGCAGCGGGACAGGGGGCGCATCTGGCTACACCTTC

size: once
D: TRBD1
V: TRBV7-8
J: TRBJ2-7
CDR3: CASSPSTGTGNYEQYF
DNA: TGTGCCAGCAGCCCCTCTACCGGGACAGGGAACTACGAGCAGTACTTC

size: many
D: .
V: TRBV19
J: TRBJ1-1
CDR3: CASSTDRAKGNTEAFF
DNA: TGTGCCAGTAGTACTGACAGAGCAAAAGGGAACACTGAAGCTTTCTTT

size: .
D: TRBD1
V: TRBV6-5
J: TRBJ2-7
CDR3: CASSSRTGASYEQYF
DNA: TGTGCCAGCAGTTCACGGACAGGGGCCTCCTACGAGCAGTACTTC

size: .
D: .
V: TRBV20-1
J: TRBJ2-5
CDR3: CSAQRQTRETQYF
DNA: TGCAGTGCCCAGAGACAGACAAGGGAGACCCAGTACTTC

size: .
D: TRBD1
V: TRBV13
J: TRBJ1-5
CDR3: CASSLLGQGAARNQPQHF
DNA: TGTGCCAGCAGCTTATTGGGACAGGGGGCGGCCCGCAATCAGCCCCAGCATTTT

size: many
D: TRBD1
V: TRBV5-8
J: TRBJ2-5
CDR3: CASSWTGETQYF
DNA: TGTGCCAGCAGCTGGACAGGGGAGACCCAGTACTTC

size: .
D: TRBD2
V: TRBV7-8
J: TRBJ2-2
CDR3: CASSQEASGAVTGELFF
DNA: TGTGCCAGCAGCCAAGAGGCTAGCGGGGCGGTCACCGGGGAGCTGTTTTTT

size: many
D: TRBD1
V: TRBV12-3/TRBV12-4
J: TRBJ1-5
CDR3: CASSFGTGIQPQHF
DNA: TGTGCCAGCAGTTTCGGGACAGGAATTCAGCCCCAGCATTTT

size: .
D: TRBD2
V: TRBV20-1
J: TRBJ2-7
CDR3: CSAFLAGGEQYF
DNA: TGCAGTGCTTTTCTAGCGGGAGGCGAGCAGTACTTC

size: once
D: .
V: TRBV7-9
J: TRBJ2-5
CDR3: CASSRLGLETQYF
DNA: TGTGCCAGCAGTCGACTCGGATTGGAGACCCAGTACTTC

size: few
D: TRBD1
V: TRBV4-1
J: TRBJ2-7
CDR3: CASTGTGDHEQYF
DNA: TGCGCCAGCACCGGGACAGGGGACCACGAGCAGTACTTC

size: .
D: TRBD1
V: TRBV15
J: TRBJ2-6
CDR3: CATSSRTGGAGANVLTF
DNA: TGTGCCACCAGCAGTAGAACAGGGGGAGCTGGGGCCAACGTCCTGACTTTC

size: .
D: .
V: TRBV29-1
J: TRBJ2-7
CDR3: CSVRKDSYEQYF
DNA: TGCAGCGTTCGAAAGGACTCCTACGAGCAGTACTTC

size: .
D: .
V: TRBV20-1
J: TRBJ2-3
CDR3: CSARPDRGNTDTQYF
DNA: TGCAGTGCTAGGCCTGATCGCGGGAACACTGATACGCAGTATTTT

size: medium-sized
D: TRBD1
V: TRBV19
J: TRBJ2-7
CDR3: CASSMTGGGYEQYF
DNA: TGTGCCAGTAGTATGACAGGGGGCGGCTACGAGCAGTACTTC

size: .
D: TRBD1
V: TRBV12-3/TRBV12-4
J: TRBJ2-5
CDR3: CASSCSGTGEETQYF
DNA: TGTGCCAGCAGTTGCTCCGGGACAGGGGAGGAGACCCAGTACTTC